What follows is one T cell receptor (beta chain) and its context. Its antigen is as yet unknown. Those patients with uncontrolled infection, other autoimmune disease, pregnancy or lactation were excluded. This sample is part of a study of T cells in Graves' hyperthyroidism and ophthalmopathy. Study conclusions and caveats: A model built on 13 V-J features separated ophthalmopathy from stable hyperthyroidism.

Amplification targeted TCR beta CDR3 regions from RNA transcripts. A set of HTBI primers served as the primers for a first-round RT-PCR of the TCR CDR3. MiXCR was run by TCRdb on the multiplex PCR reads, yielding one entry per CDR3 protein. The sample consists of 550,000 to 700,000 distinct CDR3 sequences, roughly 46% of them appearing once. The receptor was isolated from an adult woman with Graves' disease, either hyperthyroidism or ophthalmopathy (not recorded which). Material for sequencing was peripheral blood or thyroid tissue (not recorded which).

Here the CDR3 DNA reads TGTGCCAGCAGCTCACCTAGCGGACCCTACGAGCAGTACTTC. It translates to CASSSPSGPYEQYF. The chain joins TRBV7-2 to TRBJ2-7, with 7 nucleotides matching TRBD2. This CDR3 has 14 residues. Germline V lookup: CDR1 SGHTA, CDR2 FQGNSA. The ends lost 4 bases at V and 2 bases at J; junction bases unmatched: 5.